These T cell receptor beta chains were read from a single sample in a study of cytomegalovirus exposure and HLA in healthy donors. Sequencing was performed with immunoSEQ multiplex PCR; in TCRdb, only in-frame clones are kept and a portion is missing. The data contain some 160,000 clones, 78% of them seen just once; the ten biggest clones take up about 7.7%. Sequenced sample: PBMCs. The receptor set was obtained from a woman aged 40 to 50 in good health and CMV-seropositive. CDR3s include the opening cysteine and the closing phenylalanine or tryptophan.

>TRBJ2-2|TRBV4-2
CASSQVASGTFAGELFF
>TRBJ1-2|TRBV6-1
CASSESWGGPGYGYTF
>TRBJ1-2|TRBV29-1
CSVEIGVLAGYGYTF
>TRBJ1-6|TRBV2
CASSENIVSPLHF
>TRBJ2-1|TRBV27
CASSSKSTTPTNNEQFF
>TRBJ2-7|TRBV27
CASSPTQSGYEQYF
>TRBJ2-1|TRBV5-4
CASSLLAGALYNEQFF
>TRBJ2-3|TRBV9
CASSERGGQITDTQYF
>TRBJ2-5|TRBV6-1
CATRGLVDETQYF
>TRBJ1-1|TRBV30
CACQVWGQGNTEAFF
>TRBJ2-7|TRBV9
CASSAGAGEQYF
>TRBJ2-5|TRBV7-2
CASSLTGFIETQYF
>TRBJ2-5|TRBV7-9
CASSFGGTLAGGETQYF
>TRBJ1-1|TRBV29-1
CSARTGGMNTEAFF
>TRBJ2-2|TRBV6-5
CASSSGGAVGELFF
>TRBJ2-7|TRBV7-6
CASSSTQGYEQYF
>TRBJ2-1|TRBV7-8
CASRTALARGRNEQFF
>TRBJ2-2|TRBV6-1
CASLISGGRSGELFF
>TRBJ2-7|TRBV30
CAGQQGSYEQYF
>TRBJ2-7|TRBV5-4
CASSETAGPYEQYF
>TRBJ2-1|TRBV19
CASYSGGLNNEQFF
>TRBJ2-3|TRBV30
CAWSPTSGGTDTQYF
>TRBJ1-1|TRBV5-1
CASSFNSFNTEAFF
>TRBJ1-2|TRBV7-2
CASSTSPRQSSYGYTF
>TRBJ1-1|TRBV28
CASSLGTSGREAFF
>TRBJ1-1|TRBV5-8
CASSFLTEAFF
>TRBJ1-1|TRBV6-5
CASRETGTEAFF
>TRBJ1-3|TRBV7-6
CASSQRTVGSGNTIYF
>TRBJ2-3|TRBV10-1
CASSSGVYPTDTQYF
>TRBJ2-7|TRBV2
CASSPGTSGYEQYF
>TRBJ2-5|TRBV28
CATTGFGKTQYF
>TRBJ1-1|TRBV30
CAWNQEEGTEAFF
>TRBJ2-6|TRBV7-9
CASSPPGANVLTF
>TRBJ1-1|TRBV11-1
CASSLAVGGRTEAFF